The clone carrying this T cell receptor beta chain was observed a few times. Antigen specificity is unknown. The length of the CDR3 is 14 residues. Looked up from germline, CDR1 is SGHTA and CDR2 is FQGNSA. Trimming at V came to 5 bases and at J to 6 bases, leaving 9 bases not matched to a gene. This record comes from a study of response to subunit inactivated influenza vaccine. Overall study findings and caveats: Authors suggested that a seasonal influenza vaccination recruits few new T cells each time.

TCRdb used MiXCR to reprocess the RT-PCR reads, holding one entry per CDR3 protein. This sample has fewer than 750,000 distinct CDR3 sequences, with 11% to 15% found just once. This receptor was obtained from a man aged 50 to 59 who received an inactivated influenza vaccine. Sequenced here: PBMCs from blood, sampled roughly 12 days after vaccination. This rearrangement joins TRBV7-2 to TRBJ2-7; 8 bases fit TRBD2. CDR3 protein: CASSQSPGLGEQYF. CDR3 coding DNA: TGTGCCAGCAGCCAAAGCCCGGGACTAGGCGAGCAGTACTTC.